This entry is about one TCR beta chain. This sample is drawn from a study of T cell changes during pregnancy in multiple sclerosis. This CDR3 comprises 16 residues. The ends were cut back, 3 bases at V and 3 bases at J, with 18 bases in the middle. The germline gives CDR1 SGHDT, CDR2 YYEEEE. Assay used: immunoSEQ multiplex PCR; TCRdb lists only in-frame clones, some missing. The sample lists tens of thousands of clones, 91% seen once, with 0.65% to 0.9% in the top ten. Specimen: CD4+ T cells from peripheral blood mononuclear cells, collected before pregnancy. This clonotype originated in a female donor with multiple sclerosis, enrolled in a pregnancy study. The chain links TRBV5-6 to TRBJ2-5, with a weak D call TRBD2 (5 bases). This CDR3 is CASSSSLAGWEETQYF. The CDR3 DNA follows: TGTGCCAGCAGCTCCTCTCTAGCCGGGTGGGAAGAGACCCAGTACTTC.